The rows below give T cell receptor beta chains drawn from one sample of a study of TIL therapy for anti-PD-1-resistant metastatic lung cancer. Produced via immunoSEQ multiplex PCR; TCRdb's table is partial and in-frame only. The table shows roughly 10,000 clones, with 50% to 70% occurring only once. Material: tumor tissue, obtained at baseline. The receptors here all came from a person aged 25 to 79 with non-small cell lung cancer. Each CDR3 is given with its conserved first and last residue. The D gene is left open where the match is weak. Clone size appears in some rows only: once, few, many, or a class for an expanded clone.

clone size,V gene,J gene,CDR3 length,D gene,CDR3 DNA,CDR3 protein
few,TRBV2,TRBJ2-7,13,TRBD1,TGTGCCAGCACCCGGGACAGTCCCTACGAGCAGTACTTC,CASTRDSPYEQYF
.,TRBV6-1,TRBJ2-7,15,TRBD2,TGTGCCAGCAGTGAAGAACTAGCGGGAGGGTTTGAGCAGTACTTC,CASSEELAGGFEQYF
.,TRBV5-6,TRBJ1-1,12,TRBD1,TGTGCCAGCGAGAGACAGGGGGAAGGAGCTTTCTTT,CASERQGEGAFF
.,TRBV5-1,TRBJ2-1,14,.,TGCGCCAGCAGCTTGCTCGGCAGCCTGGGTGAGCAGTTCTTC,CASSLLGSLGEQFF
.,TRBV5-1,TRBJ2-7,13,TRBD1,TGCGCCAGCTCTAACAGGGGATCCTACGAGCAGTACTTC,CASSNRGSYEQYF
medium-sized,TRBV2,TRBJ1-6,15,.,TGTGCCAGCAGTGAAATCGGGGGGGGGAATTCACCCCTCCACTTT,CASSEIGGGNSPLHF
.,TRBV2,TRBJ2-7,15,.,TGTGCCAGCAGTGTAAGGGGGACGAGCTCCTACGAGCAGTACTTC,CASSVRGTSSYEQYF
.,TRBV30,TRBJ2-7,12,TRBD2,TGTGCCTGGAGTGGAGCGGGGGGGCCTCTTAGTTTC,CAWSGAGGPLSF
.,TRBV6-1,TRBJ2-7,13,TRBD1,TGTGCCAGCAGGACAGGGGGTTCCTACGAGCAGTACTTC,CASRTGGSYEQYF
few,TRBV19,TRBJ2-7,14,.,TGTGCCGTAACCGCCACGGGACACCCCTACGAGCAGTACTTC,CAVTATGHPYEQYF
few,TRBV9,TRBJ2-1,15,.,TGTGCCAGCAGCGTAGCTGTGTCTTGGGATTATGAGCAGTTCTTC,CASSVAVSWDYEQFF
.,TRBV5-1,TRBJ1-6,16,.,TGCGCCAGCAGCTACGCGGTAGGACCTGGTGCTTCACCCCTCCACTTT,CASSYAVGPGASPLHF
medium-sized,TRBV19,TRBJ1-5,15,.,TGTGCCAGTAGTATAGGAGTGGTTAGCAATCAGCCCCAGCATTTT,CASSIGVVSNQPQHF
.,TRBV5-4,TRBJ2-3,16,.,TGTGCCAGCAGCAACGCTGTGGGGGGGCCATCCGATACGCAGTATTTT,CASSNAVGGPSDTQYF
.,TRBV9,TRBJ2-7,15,TRBD2,TGTGCCAGCAGCGTAGTTGGGACTACCCCTTCCGAGCAGTACTTC,CASSVVGTTPSEQYF
.,TRBV19,TRBJ1-4,15,.,TGTGCCAGTAAGAGGCGGGCTGCAACTAATGAAAAACTGTTTTTT,CASKRRAATNEKLFF
few,TRBV5-6,TRBJ2-3,11,.,TGTGCCAGCAGCTTGGCAGATACGCAGTATTTT,CASSLADTQYF
.,TRBV5-1,TRBJ2-2,11,.,TGCGCCAGCAGGGTTACCGGGGAGCTGTTTTTT,CASRVTGELFF
few,TRBV6-1,TRBJ1-2,16,TRBD1,TGTGCCAGCAGTGAGGGGGGGACAGCCGTCCCCTATGGCTACACCTTC,CASSEGGTAVPYGYTF
.,TRBV5-5,TRBJ2-7,16,.,TGTGCCAGCAGCTTGGGGTCGGGCCAATATACCTACGAGCAGTACTTC,CASSLGSGQYTYEQYF
few,TRBV7-9,TRBJ1-1,11,.,TGTGCCAGCAGCCTCAACACTGAAGCTTTCTTT,CASSLNTEAFF
.,TRBV28,TRBJ2-6,15,TRBD1,TGTGCCAGCAGTTTATTAGCAGGGGGCGACAACGTCCTGACTTTC,CASSLLAGGDNVLTF
once,TRBV6-5,TRBJ1-4,15,.,TGTGCCAGCATGGGGCGTATCGAGGATAATGAAAAACTGTTTTTT,CASMGRIEDNEKLFF
large,TRBV7-8,TRBJ2-1,17,TRBD2,TGTGCCAGCAGCTCCGGACTAGCGGGCGAGATCTACAATGAGCAGTTCTTC,CASSSGLAGEIYNEQFF
.,TRBV6-4,TRBJ2-7,15,TRBD2,TGTGCCAGCAGTTACTCGAGCGGGACCTCCTACGAGCAGTACTTC,CASSYSSGTSYEQYF
few,TRBV7-9,TRBJ2-3,13,TRBD2,TGTGCCAGCAGCCCCGGACTAGCGAGCTACAAGTATTTT,CASSPGLASYKYF
.,TRBV19,TRBJ2-1,15,TRBD1,TGTGCCAGTACCCTGGGACAGGGTATGTACAATGAGCAGTTCTTC,CASTLGQGMYNEQFF
few,TRBV5-1,TRBJ2-3,15,TRBD2,TGCGCCAGCAGCAATGGGGGAGGGAGCACAGATACGCAGTATTTT,CASSNGGGSTDTQYF
.,TRBV19,TRBJ2-6,18,.,TGTGCCAGTAGTGATATTTCGACAAATCAAAGTCGGGCCAACGTCCTGACTTTC,CASSDISTNQSRANVLTF
.,TRBV5-1,TRBJ2-5,16,.,TGCGCCAGCAGCTTGGGGCGTGGACTCAGCCAAGAGACCCAGTACTTC,CASSLGRGLSQETQYF
.,TRBV11-2,TRBJ2-7,15,.,TGTGCCAGCAGCTTCTCAGCGAGCGTCTCCTACGAGCAGTACTTC,CASSFSASVSYEQYF
.,TRBV11-2,TRBJ2-5,13,.,TGTGCCAGCAGCAGGGCCAATGGGGAGACCCAGTACTTC,CASSRANGETQYF
.,TRBV19,TRBJ1-3,16,.,TGTGCCAGTAGTATGCCTGGGAAGGGCTCTGGAAACACCATATATTTT,CASSMPGKGSGNTIYF
once,TRBV7-9,TRBJ1-2,15,.,TGTGCCAGCAGCTTCTGGGGCAGGTCTAAACAGGGCTACACCTTC,CASSFWGRSKQGYTF
.,TRBV11-2,TRBJ1-5,17,TRBD1,TGTGCCAGCAGCCCAGGACAGGGGCGCTCTAGCAATCAGCCCCAGCATTTT,CASSPGQGRSSNQPQHF